The TCR beta chain under discussion was sequenced for a study of T cell responses to AZD1222 COVID-19 vaccine. The study's findings and limits: After the peak T cell response, and only then, were repertoires sampled. Close to half of all spike-specific TCRs reportedly target regions of the variants that are unmutated. CD4 TCRs covered the whole spike, strongest at regions 160-218 and 743-854.

In the case of this clone: As yet, its antigen is unknown.

The germline CDR1 and CDR2 sequences are KGHSH and LQKENI. The CDR3 has 18 amino acids. Trimming stripped 2 bases from V and 5 bases from J, with 24 bases between. TCRdb's copy holds only in-frame clones and misses some; the assay was immunoSEQ multiplex PCR. This table has some 100,000 clones, 87% appearing once. The chain joins TRBV18 to TRBJ1-2, with D possibly TRBD1 on 6 matching bases. Sequencing used peripheral blood, obtained on day 0 of AZD1222 vaccination. The sequence derives from an adult in good health. As DNA, the CDR3 is TGTGCCAGCTCACCAATTCCGGGGGCCAGAGCCTTAGAGTATGGCTACACCTTC. Its protein is CASSPIPGARALEYGYTF.